This T cell receptor beta chain was sequenced during a study of response to subunit inactivated influenza vaccine. Study conclusions and caveats: Authors suggested few new T cells are recruited by each seasonal influenza vaccination.

TCRdb independently ran MiXCR on the RT-PCR reads; one entry per CDR3 protein. The sample records approximately 700,000 distinct CDR3 sequences, around 14% being singletons. This clonotype was counted at least ten times. Its antigen is as yet unknown. Germline CDR1 SQVTM, CDR2 ANQGSEA. V was clipped by 1 base and J by 2 bases, with 6 bases between them. CDR3 length equals 12 residues. This chain connects TRBV29-1 to TRBJ2-7; a possible D gene is TRBD1 (6 bases). The sequence was collected from a man in his fifties who received an inactivated influenza vaccine. Sequencing was performed on PBMCs from blood, taken less than 15 days before vaccination. The CDR3 DNA sequence: TGCAGCGTTGAAGGGGACACCTACGAGCAGTACTTC. Translated, it gives CSVEGDTYEQYF.